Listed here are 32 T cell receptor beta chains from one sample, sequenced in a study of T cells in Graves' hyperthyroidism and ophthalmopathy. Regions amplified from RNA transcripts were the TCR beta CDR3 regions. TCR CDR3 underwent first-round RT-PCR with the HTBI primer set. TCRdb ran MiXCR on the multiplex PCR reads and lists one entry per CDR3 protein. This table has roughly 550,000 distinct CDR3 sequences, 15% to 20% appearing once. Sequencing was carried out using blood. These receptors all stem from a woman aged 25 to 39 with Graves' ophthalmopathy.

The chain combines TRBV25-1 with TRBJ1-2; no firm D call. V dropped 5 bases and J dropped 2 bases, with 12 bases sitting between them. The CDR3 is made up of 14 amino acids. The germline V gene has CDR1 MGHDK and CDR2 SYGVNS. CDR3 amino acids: CASSPWTENYGYTF. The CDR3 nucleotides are TGTGCCAGCAGTCCCTGGACGGAAAACTATGGCTACACCTTC.

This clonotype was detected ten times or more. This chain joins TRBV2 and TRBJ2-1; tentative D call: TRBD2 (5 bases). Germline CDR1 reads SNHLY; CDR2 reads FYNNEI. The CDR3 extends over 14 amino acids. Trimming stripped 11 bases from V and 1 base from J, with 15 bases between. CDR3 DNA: TGTGCCTCATTACCTCGGGGTTCCTACAATGAGCAGTTCTTC. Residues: CASLPRGSYNEQFF.

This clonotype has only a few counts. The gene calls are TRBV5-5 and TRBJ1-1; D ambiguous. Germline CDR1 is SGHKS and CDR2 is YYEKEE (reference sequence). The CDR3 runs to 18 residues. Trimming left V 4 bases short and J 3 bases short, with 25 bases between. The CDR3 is CASSHVLVFVEKDTEAFF. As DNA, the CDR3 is TGTGCCAGCAGCCACGTTCTCGTATTCGTGGAGAAAGACACTGAAGCTTTCTTT.

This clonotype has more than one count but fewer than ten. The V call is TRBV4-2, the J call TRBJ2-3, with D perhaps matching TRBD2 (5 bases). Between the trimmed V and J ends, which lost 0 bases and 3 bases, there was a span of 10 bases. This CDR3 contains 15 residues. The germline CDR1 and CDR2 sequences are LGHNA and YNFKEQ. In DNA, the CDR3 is TGTGCCAGCAGCCAAGATCTTGAGGGTACAGATACGCAGTATTTT. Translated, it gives CASSQDLEGTDTQYF.

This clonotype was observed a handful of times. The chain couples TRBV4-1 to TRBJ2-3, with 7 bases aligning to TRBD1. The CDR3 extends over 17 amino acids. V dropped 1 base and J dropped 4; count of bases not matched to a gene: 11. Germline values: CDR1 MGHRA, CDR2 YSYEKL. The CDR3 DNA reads TGCGCCAGCAGCCAAGGACGCGAAACAGGGGCCCCAGATACGCAGTATTTT. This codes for CASSQGRETGAPDTQYF.

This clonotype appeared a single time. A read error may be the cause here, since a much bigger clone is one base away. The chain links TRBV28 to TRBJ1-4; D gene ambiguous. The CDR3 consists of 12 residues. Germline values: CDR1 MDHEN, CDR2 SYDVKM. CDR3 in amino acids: CTSSLNNEKLFF. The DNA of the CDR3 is TGTACCAGCAGTTTAAATAATGAAAAACTGTTTTTT.

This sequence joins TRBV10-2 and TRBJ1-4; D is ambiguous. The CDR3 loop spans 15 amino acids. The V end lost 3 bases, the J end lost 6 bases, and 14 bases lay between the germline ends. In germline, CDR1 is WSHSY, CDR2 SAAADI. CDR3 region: CASSDGGIGDEKLFF. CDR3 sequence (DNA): TGCGCCAGCAGTGACGGAGGAATAGGTGATGAAAAACTGTTTTTT.

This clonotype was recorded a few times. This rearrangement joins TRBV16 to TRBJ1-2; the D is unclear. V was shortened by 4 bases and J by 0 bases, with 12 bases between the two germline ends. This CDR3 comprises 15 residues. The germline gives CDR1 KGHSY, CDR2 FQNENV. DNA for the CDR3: TGTGCCAGCAGCCTCGACACAGCCACTAACTATGGCTACACCTTC. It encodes CASSLDTATNYGYTF. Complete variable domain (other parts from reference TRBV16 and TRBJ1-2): GEEVAQTPKHLVRGEGQKAKLYCAPIKGHSYVFWYQQVLKNEFKFLISFQNENVFDETGMPKERFSAKCLPNSPCSLEIQATKLEDSAVYFCASSLDTATNYGYTFGSGTRLTVV.

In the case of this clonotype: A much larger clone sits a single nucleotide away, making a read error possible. The CDR3 region has the DNA TGCAGTGCTAGAGTTAGAGATGCAGATACGCAGTATTTT. Protein product: CSARVRDADTQYF. The chain employs TRBV20-1 and TRBJ2-3; D is unclear. Trimming pared 1 base from V and 4 bases from J, leaving 9 bases between. The CDR3 is 13 residues long. Germline CDR1 and CDR2: DFQATT and SNEGSKA (reference sequence).

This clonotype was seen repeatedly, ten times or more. The DNA for the CDR3 is TGCAGTGCTATTCTAAGCGGGTCTAGCACAGATACGCAGTATTTT. It specifies CSAILSGSSTDTQYF. This chain connects TRBV20-1 to TRBJ2-3; tentative D call: TRBD2 (6 bases). Per germline, CDR1 DFQATT and CDR2 SNEGSKA (reference sequence). The CDR3 runs to 15 residues. Trimming took off 4 bases at V and 0 bases at J, with 14 bases between the two ends.

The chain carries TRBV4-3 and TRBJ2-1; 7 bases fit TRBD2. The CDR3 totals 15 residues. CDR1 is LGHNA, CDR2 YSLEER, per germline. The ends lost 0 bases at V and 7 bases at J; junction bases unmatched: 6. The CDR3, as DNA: TGCGCCAGCAGCCAAGATCAGGCGGGAGTGAATGAGCAGTTCTTC. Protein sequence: CASSQDQAGVNEQFF.

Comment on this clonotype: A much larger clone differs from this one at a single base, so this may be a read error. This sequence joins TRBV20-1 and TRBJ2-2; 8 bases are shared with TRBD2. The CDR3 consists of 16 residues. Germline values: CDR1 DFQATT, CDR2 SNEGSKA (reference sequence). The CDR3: CIAETSVAANTGELFF. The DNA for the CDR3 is TGCATTGCCGAGACTAGCGTTGCCGCGAACACCGGGGAGCTGTTTTTT.

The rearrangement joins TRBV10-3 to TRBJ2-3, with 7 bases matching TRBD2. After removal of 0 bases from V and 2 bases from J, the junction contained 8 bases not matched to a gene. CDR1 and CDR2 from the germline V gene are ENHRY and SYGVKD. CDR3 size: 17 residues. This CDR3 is CAISESPKAGSTDTQYF. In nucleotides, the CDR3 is TGTGCCATCAGTGAGTCGCCGAAAGCGGGATCCACAGATACGCAGTATTTT.

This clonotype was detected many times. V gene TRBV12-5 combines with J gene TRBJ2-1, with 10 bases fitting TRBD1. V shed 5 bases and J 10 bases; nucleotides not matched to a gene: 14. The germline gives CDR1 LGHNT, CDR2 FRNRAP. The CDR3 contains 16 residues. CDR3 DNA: TGTGCTAGTGGTCAAGACAGGGGGCATGAATTCTTGGAGCAGTTCTTC. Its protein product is CASGQDRGHEFLEQFF.

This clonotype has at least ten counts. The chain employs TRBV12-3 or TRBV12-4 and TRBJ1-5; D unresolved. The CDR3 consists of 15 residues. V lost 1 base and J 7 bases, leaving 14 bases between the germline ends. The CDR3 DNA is TGTGCCAGCAGTTTAGGGTCAGCATTAATGCAGCCCCAGCATTTT. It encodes CASSLGSALMQPQHF.

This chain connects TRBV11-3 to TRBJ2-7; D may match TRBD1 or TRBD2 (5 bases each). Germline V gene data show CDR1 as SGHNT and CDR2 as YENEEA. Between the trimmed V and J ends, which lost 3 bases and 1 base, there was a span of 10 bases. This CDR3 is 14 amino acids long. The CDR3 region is CASSFTGRSYEQYF. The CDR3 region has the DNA TGTGCCAGCAGCTTCACGGGACGTTCCTACGAGCAGTACTTC.

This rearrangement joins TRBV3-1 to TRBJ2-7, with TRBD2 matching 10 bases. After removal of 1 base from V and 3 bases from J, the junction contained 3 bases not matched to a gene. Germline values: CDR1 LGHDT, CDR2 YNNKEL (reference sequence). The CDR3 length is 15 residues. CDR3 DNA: TGTGCCAGCAGCCAAGGGACTAGCGGCTTCTACGAGCAGTACTTC. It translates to CASSQGTSGFYEQYF.

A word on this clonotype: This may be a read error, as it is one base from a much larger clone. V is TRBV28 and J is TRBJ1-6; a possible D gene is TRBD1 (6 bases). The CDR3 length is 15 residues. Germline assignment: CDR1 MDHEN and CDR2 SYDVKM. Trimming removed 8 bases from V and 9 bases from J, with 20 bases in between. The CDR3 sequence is CASDNREVYSSPLHF. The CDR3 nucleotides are TGTGCCAGCGATAACAGGGAAGTTTACAGTTCACCCCTCCACTTT.

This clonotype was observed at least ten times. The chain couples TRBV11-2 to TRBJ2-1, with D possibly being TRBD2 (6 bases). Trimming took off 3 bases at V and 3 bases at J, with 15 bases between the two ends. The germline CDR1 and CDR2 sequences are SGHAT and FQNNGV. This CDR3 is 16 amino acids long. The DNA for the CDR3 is TGTGCCAGCAGCTTTTCCGGGGGACCCCACTACAATGAGCAGTTCTTC. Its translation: CASSFSGGPHYNEQFF. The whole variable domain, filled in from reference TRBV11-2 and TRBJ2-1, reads EAGVAQSPRYKIIEKRQSVAFWCNPISGHATLYWYQQILGQGPKLLIQFQNNGVVDDSQLPKDRFSAERLKGVDSTLKIQPAKLEDSAVYLCASSFSGGPHYNEQFFGPGTRLTVL.

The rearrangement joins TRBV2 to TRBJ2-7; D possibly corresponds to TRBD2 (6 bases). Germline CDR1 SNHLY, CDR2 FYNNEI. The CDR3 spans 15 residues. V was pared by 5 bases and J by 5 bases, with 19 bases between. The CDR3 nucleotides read TGTGCCAGCAGTATAGGGACCATTGGGGGGAACGAGCAGTACTTC. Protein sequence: CASSIGTIGGNEQYF.

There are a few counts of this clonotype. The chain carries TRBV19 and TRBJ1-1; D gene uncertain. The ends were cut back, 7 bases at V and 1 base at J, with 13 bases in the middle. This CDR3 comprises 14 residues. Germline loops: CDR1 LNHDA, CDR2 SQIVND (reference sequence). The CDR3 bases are TGTGCCAGTATTTCCGGGCCTGGGAACACTGAAGCTTTCTTT. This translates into CASISGPGNTEAFF. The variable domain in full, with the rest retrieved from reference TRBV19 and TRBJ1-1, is DGGITQSPKYLFRKEGQNVTLSCEQNLNHDAMYWYRQDPGQGLRLIYYSQIVNDFQKGDIAEGYSVSREKKESFPLTVTSAQKNPTAFYLCASISGPGNTEAFFGQGTRLTVV.

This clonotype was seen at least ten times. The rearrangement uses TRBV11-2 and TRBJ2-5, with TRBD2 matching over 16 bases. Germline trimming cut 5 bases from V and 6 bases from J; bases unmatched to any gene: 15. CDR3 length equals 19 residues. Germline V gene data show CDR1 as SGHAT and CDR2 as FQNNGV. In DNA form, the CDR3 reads TGTGCCAGCAGCCCCATGGGGGGACTAGCGGGAGGGGACCGCAAGACCCAGTACTTC. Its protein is CASSPMGGLAGGDRKTQYF.

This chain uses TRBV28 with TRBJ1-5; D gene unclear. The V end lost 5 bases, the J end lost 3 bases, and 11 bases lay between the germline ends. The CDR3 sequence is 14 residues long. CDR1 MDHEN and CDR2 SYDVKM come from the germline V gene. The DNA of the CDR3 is TGTGCCAGCAGTCCTGGGTCGTACAATCAGCCCCAGCATTTT. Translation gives CASSPGSYNQPQHF.

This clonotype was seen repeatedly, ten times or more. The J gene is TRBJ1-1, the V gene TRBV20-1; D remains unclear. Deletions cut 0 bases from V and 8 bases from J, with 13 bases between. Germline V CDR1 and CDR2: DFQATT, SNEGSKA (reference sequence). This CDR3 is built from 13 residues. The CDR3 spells CSARETPRVEAFF. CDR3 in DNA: TGCAGTGCTAGAGAGACTCCCCGGGTCGAAGCTTTCTTT.

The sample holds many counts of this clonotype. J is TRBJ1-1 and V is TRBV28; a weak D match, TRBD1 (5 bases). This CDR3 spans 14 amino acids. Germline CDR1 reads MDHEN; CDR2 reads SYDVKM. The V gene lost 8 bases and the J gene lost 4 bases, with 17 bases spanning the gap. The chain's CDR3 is CASRYDSGFTEAFF. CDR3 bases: TGTGCCAGCCGATACGACAGCGGATTCACTGAAGCTTTCTTT.

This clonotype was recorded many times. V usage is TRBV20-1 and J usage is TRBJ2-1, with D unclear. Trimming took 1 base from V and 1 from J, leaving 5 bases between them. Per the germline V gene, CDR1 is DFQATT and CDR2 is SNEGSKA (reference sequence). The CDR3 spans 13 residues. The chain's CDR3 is CSARGQSYNEQFF. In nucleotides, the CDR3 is TGCAGTGCTAGAGGCCAATCCTACAATGAGCAGTTCTTC.

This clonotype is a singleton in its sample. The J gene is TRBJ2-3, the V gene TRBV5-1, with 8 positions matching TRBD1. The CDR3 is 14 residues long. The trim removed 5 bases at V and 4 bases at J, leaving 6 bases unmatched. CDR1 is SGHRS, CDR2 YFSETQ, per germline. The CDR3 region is CASSYGQGADTQYF. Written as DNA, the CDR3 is TGCGCCAGCAGTTATGGACAGGGAGCAGATACGCAGTATTTT. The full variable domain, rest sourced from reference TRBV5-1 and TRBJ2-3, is KAGVTQTPRYLIKTRGQQVTLSCSPISGHRSVSWYQQTPGQGLQFLFEYFSETQRNKGNFPGRFSGRQFSNSRSEMNVSTLELGDSALYLCASSYGQGADTQYFGPGTRLTVL.

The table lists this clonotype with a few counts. Here the CDR3 reads CSVDGVGPAYNEQFF. In nucleotides, the CDR3 is TGCAGCGTGGACGGAGTAGGGCCTGCCTACAATGAGCAGTTCTTC. The rearrangement joins TRBV29-1 to TRBJ2-1, with D unresolved. CDR1 and CDR2 from the germline V gene are SQVTM and ANQGSEA. The CDR3 sequence is 15 residues long. V lost 6 bases, J lost 2 bases, and 17 bases lay in between.

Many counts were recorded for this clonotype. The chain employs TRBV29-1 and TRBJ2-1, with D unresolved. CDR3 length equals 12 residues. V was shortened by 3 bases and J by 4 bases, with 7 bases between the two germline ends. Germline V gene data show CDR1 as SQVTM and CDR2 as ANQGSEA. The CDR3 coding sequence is TGCAGCGTTGACGACACTTACAATGAGCAGTTCTTC. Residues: CSVDDTYNEQFF.

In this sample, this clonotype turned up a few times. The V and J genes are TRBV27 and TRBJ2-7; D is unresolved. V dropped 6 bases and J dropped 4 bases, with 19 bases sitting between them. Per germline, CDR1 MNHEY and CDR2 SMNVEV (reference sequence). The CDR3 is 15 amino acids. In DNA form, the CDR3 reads TGTGCCAGCAGCCTCACCCGATGGACGGATTACGAGCAGTACTTC. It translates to CASSLTRWTDYEQYF.

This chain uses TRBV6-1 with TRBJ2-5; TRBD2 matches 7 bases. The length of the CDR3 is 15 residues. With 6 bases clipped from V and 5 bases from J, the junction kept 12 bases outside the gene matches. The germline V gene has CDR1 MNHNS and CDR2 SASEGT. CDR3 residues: CASRIIAGVMETQYF. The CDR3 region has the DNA TGTGCCAGCAGGATAATAGCGGGCGTGATGGAGACCCAGTACTTC.

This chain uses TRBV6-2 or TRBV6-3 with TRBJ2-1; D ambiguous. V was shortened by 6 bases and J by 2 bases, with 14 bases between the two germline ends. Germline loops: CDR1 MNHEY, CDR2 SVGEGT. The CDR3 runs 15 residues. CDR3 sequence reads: CASSSYPRPYNEQFF. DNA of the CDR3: TGTGCCAGCAGCTCGTACCCGCGGCCCTACAATGAGCAGTTCTTC.